What follows describes a single T cell receptor (beta chain). These data belong to a study of shared clonotypes between healthy human individuals. Per sorted-subset replicate PCR, input was approximately 0.2 ug DNA, representing 30,000 or so T cell genomes. Assay: immunoSEQ multiplex PCR; the TCRdb copy retains only in-frame clones and omits some. The table includes just over 2,000,000 clones, 95% detected once. CDR3 length: 18 amino acids. Between the trimmed V and J ends, which lost 4 bases and 0 bases, there was a span of 19 bases. The germline V gene has CDR1 SGHRS and CDR2 YFSETQ. Recent vaccinations or acute infections were absent in the healthy HIV-negative adult donors.

The chain is built from TRBV5-1 and TRBJ2-2; D is perhaps TRBD1 or TRBD2 (5 bases each). The sequenced sample consisted of naive CD4+ T cells sorted from blood. The subset here: CD45RA+ positively selected. The sequence was obtained from a man between 18 and 29 years old in good health. The chain's CDR3 is CASSTGAYLTSNTGELFF. Here the CDR3 DNA reads TGCGCCAGCAGCACCGGGGCGTACCTAACCTCGAACACCGGGGAGCTGTTTTTT.